What follows is one T cell receptor beta chain and its context. Its antigen is currently unknown. This entry belongs to a study of shared clonotypes between healthy human individuals. Looking at the study overall: A donor's plate count was three for CD4 naive and three for CD4 memory; CD8 naive had two and CD8 memory one.

The naive CD8 population came from CD45RO-negative cells selected for CCR7, without terminally differentiated effector memory CD45RA+ cells. Study findings and constraints: At large depth, rarefaction still showed sorted-subset sequencing to be incomplete. The researchers took only blood, and tissue repertoires probably look different.

Genomic DNA belonging to each subset was distributed in equal measure over several immunoSEQ plates. Sequencing used immunoSEQ multiplex PCR; TCRdb keeps in-frame clones, though not all of them. The profile covers about 2 million clones, with approximately 94% appearing a single time and more than 0.95% taken by the ten largest. The CDR3 has 13 amino acids. CDR1 and CDR2 (germline): SNHLY, FYNNEI. V dropped 6 bases and J dropped 1 base, with 8 bases sitting between them. The sample comprised naive CD8+ T cells sorted from blood. The V call is TRBV2, the J call TRBJ2-3; D is ambiguous. The TCR sequence derives from a man aged 18 to 29 in good health. The DNA of the CDR3 is TGTGCCAGCAGGGCTAGAGGCACAGATACGCAGTATTTT. It encodes CASRARGTDTQYF.